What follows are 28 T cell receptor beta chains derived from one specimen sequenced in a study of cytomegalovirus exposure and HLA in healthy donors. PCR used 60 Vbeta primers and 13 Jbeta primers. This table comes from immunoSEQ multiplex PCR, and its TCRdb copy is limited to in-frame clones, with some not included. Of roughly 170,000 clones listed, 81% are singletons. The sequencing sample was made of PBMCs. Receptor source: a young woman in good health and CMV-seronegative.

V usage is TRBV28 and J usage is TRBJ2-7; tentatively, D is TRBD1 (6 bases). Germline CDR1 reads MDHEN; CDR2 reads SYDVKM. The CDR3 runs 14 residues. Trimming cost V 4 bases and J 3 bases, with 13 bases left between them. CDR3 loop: CASSSDPGVYEQYF. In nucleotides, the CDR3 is TGTGCCAGCAGTTCCGACCCAGGGGTCTACGAGCAGTACTTC. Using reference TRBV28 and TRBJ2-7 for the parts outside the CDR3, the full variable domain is DVKVTQSSRYLVKRTGEKVFLECVQDMDHENMFWYRQDPGLGLRLIYFSYDVKMKEKGDIPEGYSVSREKKERFSLILESASTNQTSMYLCASSSDPGVYEQYFGPGTRLTVT.

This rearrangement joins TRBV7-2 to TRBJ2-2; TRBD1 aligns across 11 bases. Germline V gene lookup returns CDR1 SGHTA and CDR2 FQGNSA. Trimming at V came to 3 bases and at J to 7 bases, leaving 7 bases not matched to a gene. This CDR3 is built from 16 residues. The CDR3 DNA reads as TGTGCCAGCAGCTTCCGAGGACAGGGGGCCAACGGGGAGCTGTTTTTT. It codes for CASSFRGQGANGELFF.

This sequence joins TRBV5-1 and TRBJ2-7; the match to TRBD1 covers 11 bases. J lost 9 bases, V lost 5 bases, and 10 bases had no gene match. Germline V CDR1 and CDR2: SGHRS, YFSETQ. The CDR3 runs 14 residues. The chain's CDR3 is CASSAGTGGDGQYF. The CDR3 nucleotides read TGCGCCAGCAGTGCCGGGACAGGGGGTGATGGGCAGTACTTC.

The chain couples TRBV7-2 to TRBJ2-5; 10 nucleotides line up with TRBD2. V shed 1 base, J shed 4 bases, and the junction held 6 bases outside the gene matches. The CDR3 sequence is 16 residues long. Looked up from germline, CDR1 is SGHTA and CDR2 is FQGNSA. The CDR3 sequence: CASSLGSLAGAETQYF. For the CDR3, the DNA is TGTGCCAGCAGCTTAGGTTCGCTAGCGGGAGCAGAGACCCAGTACTTC.

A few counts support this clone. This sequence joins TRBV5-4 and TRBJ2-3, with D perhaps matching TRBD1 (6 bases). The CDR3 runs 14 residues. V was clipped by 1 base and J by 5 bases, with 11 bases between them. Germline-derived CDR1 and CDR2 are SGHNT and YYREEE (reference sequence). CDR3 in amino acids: CASSLRGSGDTQYF. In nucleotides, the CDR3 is TGTGCCAGCAGCTTGAGGGGGTCTGGAGATACGCAGTATTTT.

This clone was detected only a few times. CDR3 protein: CASSSWAGSNNEQFF. The CDR3, as DNA: TGCGCCAGCAGTTCTTGGGCGGGGTCGAACAATGAGCAGTTCTTC. The chain is built from TRBV5-1 and TRBJ2-1; maybe TRBD2 (6 bases). CDR1 and CDR2 from the germline V gene are SGHRS and YFSETQ. The CDR3 sequence is 15 residues long. The V gene lost 5 bases and the J gene lost 5 bases, with 17 bases spanning the gap.

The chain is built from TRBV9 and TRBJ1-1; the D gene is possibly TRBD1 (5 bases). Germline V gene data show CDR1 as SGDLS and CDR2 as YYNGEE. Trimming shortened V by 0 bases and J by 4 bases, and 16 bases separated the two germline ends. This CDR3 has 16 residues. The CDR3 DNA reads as TGTGCCAGCAGCGTAGAACCCCGGGGGGGAGGCACTGAAGCTTTCTTT. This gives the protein CASSVEPRGGGTEAFF.

The CDR3 nucleotides read TGTGCCAGCAGCTTAAGGGGGAGTAACTATGGCTACACCTTC. Translated, it gives CASSLRGSNYGYTF. The chain has TRBV7-9 and TRBJ1-2; D is perhaps TRBD1 (6 bases). V lost 2 bases and J 1 base, leaving 8 bases between the germline ends. The length of the CDR3 is 14 residues. Germline V gene sequence: CDR1 SEHNR, CDR2 FQNEAQ (reference sequence). Using reference TRBV7-9 and TRBJ1-2 for the parts outside the CDR3, the full variable domain is DTGVSQNPRHKITKRGQNVTFRCDPISEHNRLYWYRQTLGQGPEFLTYFQNEAQLEKSRLLSDRFSAERPKGSFSTLEIQRTEQGDSAMYLCASSLRGSNYGYTFGSGTRLTVV.

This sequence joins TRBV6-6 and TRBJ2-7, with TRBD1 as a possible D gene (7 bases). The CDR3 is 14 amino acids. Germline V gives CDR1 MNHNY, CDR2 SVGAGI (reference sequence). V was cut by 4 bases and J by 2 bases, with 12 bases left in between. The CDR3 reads CASSSDREAYEQYF. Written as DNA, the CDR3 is TGTGCCAGCAGTTCAGACAGGGAGGCCTACGAGCAGTACTTC.

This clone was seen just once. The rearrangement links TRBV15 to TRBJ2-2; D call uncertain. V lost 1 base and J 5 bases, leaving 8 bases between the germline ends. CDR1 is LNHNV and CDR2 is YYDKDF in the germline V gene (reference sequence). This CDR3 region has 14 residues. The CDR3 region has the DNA TGTGCCACCAGCAGAGGTTCTCGGACCGGGGAGCTGTTTTTT. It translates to CATSRGSRTGELFF.

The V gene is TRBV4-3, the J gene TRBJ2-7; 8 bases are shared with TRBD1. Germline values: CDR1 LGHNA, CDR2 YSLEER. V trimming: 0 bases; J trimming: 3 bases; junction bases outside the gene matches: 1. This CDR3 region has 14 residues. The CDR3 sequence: CASSQDRGLYEQYF. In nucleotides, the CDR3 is TGCGCCAGCAGCCAAGACAGGGGGCTCTACGAGCAGTACTTC.

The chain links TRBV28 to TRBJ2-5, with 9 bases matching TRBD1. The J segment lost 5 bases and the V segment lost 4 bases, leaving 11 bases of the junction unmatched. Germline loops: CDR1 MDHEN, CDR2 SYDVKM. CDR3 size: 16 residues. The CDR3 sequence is CASSSPGQGRGETQYF. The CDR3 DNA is TGTGCCAGCAGTTCCCCTGGACAGGGGAGAGGGGAGACCCAGTACTTC.

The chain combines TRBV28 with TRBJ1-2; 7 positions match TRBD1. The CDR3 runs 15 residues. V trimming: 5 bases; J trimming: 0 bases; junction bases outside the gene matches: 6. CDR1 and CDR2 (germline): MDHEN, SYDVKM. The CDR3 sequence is CASSPSGTANYGYTF. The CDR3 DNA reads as TGTGCCAGCAGTCCTTCAGGGACAGCTAACTATGGCTACACCTTC.

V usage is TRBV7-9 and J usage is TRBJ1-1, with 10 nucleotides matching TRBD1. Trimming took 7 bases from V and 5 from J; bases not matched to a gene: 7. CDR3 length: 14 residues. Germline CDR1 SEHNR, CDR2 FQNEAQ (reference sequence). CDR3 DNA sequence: TGTGCCAGCACGCGACAGGGGGCGCGAACTGAAGCTTTCTTT. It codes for CASTRQGARTEAFF.

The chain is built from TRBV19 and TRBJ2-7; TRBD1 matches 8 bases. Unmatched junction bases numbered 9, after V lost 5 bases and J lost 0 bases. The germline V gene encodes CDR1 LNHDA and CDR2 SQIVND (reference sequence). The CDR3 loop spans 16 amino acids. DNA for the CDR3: TGTGCCAGTAGTCCCCGGACAGGGCCGAACTCCTACGAGCAGTACTTC. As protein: CASSPRTGPNSYEQYF.

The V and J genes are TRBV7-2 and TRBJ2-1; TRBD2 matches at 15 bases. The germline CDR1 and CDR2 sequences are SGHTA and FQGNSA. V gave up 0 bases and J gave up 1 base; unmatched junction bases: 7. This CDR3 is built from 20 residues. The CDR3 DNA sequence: TGTGCCAGCAGCTTAGCCGTGGGACTAGCGGGGGGACCGTCCTACAATGAGCAGTTCTTC. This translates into CASSLAVGLAGGPSYNEQFF.

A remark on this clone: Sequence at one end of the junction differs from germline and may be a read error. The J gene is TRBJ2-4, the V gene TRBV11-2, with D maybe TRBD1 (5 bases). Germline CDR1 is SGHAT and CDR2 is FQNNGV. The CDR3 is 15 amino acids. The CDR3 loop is CASSLDRVAKNSQYF. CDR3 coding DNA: TGTGCCAGCAGCTTAGACAGGGTAGCCAAAAACAGTCAGTACTTC.

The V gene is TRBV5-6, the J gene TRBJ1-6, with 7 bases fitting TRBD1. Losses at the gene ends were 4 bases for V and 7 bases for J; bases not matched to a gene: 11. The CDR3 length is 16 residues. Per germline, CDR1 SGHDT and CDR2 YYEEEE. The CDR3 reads CASSRRDSGTNSPLHF. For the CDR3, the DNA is TGTGCCAGCAGCAGGCGGGACAGCGGAACGAATTCACCCCTCCACTTT.

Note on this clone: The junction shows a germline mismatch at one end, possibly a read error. CDR3 DNA sequence: TGTGCCAGCAGCTTAGTGTCAGGTACCGGCGAGCTGTTTTTT. Protein: CASSLVSGTGELFF. The chain links TRBV7-9 to TRBJ2-2, with unresolved D. CDR1 is SEHNR and CDR2 is FQNEAQ in the germline V gene (reference sequence). The CDR3 length is 14 residues.

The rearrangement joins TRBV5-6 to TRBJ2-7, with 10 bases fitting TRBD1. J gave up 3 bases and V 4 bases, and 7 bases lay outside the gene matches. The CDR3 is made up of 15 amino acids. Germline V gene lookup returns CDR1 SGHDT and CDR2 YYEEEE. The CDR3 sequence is CASSLIRDRGYEQYF. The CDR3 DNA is TGTGCCAGCAGCCTAATCCGGGACAGGGGCTACGAGCAGTACTTC.

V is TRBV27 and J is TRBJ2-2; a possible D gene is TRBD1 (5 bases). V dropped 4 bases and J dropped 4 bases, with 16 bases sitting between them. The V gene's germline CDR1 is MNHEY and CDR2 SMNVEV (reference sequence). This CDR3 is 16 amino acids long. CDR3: CASSSTRVMGTGELFF. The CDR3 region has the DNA TGTGCCAGCAGTTCCACCAGGGTAATGGGCACCGGGGAGCTGTTTTTT.

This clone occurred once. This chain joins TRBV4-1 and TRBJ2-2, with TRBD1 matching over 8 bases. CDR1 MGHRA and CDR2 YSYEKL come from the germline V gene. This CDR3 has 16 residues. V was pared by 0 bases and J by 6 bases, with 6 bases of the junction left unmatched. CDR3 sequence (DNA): TGCGCCAGCAGCCAAGAGGACAGGGCTTTTCCCGGGGAGCTGTTTTTT. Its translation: CASSQEDRAFPGELFF.

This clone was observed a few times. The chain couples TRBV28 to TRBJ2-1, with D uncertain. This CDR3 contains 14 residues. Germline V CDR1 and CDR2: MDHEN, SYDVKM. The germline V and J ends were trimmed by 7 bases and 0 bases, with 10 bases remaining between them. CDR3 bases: TGTGCCAGCATCGGTGACTTCTCCTACAATGAGCAGTTCTTC. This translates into CASIGDFSYNEQFF.

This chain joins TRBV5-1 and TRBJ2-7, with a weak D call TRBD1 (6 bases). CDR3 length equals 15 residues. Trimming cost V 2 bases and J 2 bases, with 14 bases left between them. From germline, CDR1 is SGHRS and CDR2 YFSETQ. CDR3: CASSLQTGTTYEQYF. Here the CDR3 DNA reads TGCGCCAGCAGCTTACAGACAGGAACCACCTACGAGCAGTACTTC.

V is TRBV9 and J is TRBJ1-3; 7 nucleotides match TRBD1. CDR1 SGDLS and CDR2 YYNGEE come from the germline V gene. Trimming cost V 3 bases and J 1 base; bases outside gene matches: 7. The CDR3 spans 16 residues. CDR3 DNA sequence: TGTGCCAGCAGCGGCTTAGGGGGCGGATCTGGAAACACCATATATTTT. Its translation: CASSGLGGGSGNTIYF.

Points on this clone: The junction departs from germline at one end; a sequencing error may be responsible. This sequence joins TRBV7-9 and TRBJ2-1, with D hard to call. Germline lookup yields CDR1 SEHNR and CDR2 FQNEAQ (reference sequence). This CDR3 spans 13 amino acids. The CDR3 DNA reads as TGTGCCAGCAGCTTAGCTCCCGACAAGGAGCAGTTCTTC. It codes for CASSLAPDKEQFF.

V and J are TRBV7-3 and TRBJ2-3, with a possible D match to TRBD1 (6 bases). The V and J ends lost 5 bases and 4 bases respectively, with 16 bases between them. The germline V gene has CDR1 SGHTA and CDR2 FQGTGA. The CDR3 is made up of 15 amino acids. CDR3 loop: CASSDNPNRADTQYF. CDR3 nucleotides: TGTGCCAGCAGCGATAACCCTAACAGGGCAGATACGCAGTATTTT.

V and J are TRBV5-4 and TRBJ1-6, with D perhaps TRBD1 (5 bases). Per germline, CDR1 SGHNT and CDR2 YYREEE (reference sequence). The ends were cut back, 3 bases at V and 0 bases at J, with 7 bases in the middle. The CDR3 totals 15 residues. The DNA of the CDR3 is TGTGCCAGCAGCTGGACAAGCTCCTATAATTCACCCCTCCACTTT. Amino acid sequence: CASSWTSSYNSPLHF.